The 3 T cell receptor beta chains below come from one sample, sequenced in a study of T-cell memory formation after mild COVID-19. TCRdb called the 5' RACE reads again in MiXCR, with one record for every CDR3 protein. The sample lists fewer than 500,000 distinct CDR3 sequences, roughly 23% occurring once. The sequenced sample was PBMCs or a T cell subset sorted from them (not recorded which). The receptors stem from an adult woman who had mild COVID-19 (a few samples of this study predate the infection). Cell type and time point are not known.

Ten or more counts support this clonotype. The J gene is TRBJ2-5, the V gene TRBV30, with 10 bases aligning to TRBD2. Germline loops: CDR1 GTSNPN, CDR2 SVGIG (reference sequence). Unmatched junction bases numbered 4, after V lost 3 bases and J lost 3 bases. The CDR3 totals 14 residues. The DNA for the CDR3 is TGTGCCTGGAGAGGACTAGCGGCAAAAGAGACCCAGTACTTC. As protein: CAWRGLAAKETQYF.

This clonotype was seen only a few times. The chain uses TRBV12-3 or TRBV12-4 and TRBJ1-1; 7 bases are shared with TRBD1. This CDR3 has 14 residues. J lost 7 bases, V lost 4 bases, and 9 bases had no gene match. CDR3 bases: TGTGCCAGCAGTTCGGAGGGGGCTGGGGATGAAGCTTTCTTT. Protein: CASSSEGAGDEAFF.

There are a few counts of this clonotype. This sequence joins TRBV29-1 and TRBJ2-3; D unresolved. CDR3 length: 14 amino acids. The germline V gene has CDR1 SQVTM and CDR2 ANQGSEA. With 0 bases removed from V and 6 bases from J, the gap between germline ends came to 13 bases. CDR3 amino acids: CSVEDAWTPDTQYF. CDR3 DNA: TGCAGCGTTGAAGATGCGTGGACCCCGGATACGCAGTATTTT.